This paragraph covers one T cell receptor (beta chain) sequence. Clones were read by immunoSEQ multiplex PCR, and TCRdb kept only the in-frame ones, dropping some. This table has 180,000 or so clones, approximately 80% appearing once. CDR1 is MNHEY, CDR2 SVGAGI, per germline. The CDR3 has 13 residues. V was pared by 10 bases and J by 1 base, with 11 bases between. In Cohort 3, a recovered donor had either two negative PCRs, clearance, or symptom resolution. This sample was included in a study of blood T cell repertoires in COVID-19. Study at large: PBMCs, B-cell-depleted T cells, or T cells provided the cDNA or gDNA that made up the material.

The clonotype was recovered from a man in his fifties who had recovered from COVID-19. V usage is TRBV6-5 and J usage is TRBJ1-5; D ambiguous. Sequencing input: PBMCs or T cells enriched from blood (not recorded which). The CDR3 reads CAIARGSNQPQHF. The CDR3 DNA follows: TGTGCCATCGCAAGAGGGAGCAATCAGCCCCAGCATTTT.